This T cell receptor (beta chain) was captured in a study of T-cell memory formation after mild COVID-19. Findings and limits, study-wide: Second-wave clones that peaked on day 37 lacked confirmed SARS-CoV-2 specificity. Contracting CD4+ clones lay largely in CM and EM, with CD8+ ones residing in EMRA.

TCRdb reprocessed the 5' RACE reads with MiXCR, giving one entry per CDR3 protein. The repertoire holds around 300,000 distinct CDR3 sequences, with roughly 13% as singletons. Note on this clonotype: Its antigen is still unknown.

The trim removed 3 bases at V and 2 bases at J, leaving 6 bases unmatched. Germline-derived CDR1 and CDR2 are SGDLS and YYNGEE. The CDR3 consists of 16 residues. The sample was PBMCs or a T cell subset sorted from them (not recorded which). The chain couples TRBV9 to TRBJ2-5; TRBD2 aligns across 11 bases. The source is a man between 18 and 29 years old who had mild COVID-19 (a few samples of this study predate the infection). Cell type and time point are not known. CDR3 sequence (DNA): TGTGCCAGCAGCGAGACGACTAGCGGGACGCAAGAGACCCAGTACTTC. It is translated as CASSETTSGTQETQYF.